Sequencing of this T cell receptor (beta chain) was carried out in a study of memory CD4+ T cells and cytomegalovirus serostatus. Whole-study context: Of the healthy Belgian adults, 9 were CMV seropositive and 20 to 30 seronegative. Study findings and constraints: Suggested: most of the CMV-linked TCR signature lies in CD4+ memory cells.

The ends were cut back, 8 bases at V and 7 bases at J, with 12 bases in the middle. From germline, CDR1 is LNHDA and CDR2 SQIVND (reference sequence). The CDR3 runs 12 residues. The sort gate was single viable CD3+CD4+CD8-CD45RO+ cells for memory CD4+ T cells. CD4+ T cells were isolated by positive magnetic selection. Profiled with immunoSEQ multiplex PCR; TCRdb holds only in-frame clones, not every one. The repertoire holds over 45,000 clones, roughly 82% seen once, with 0.4% to 0.5% in the top ten. Concerning this clone itself: Its antigen is unidentified.

Sequenced input: memory CD4+ T cells from blood. The chain uses TRBV19 and TRBJ2-1; D is perhaps TRBD2 (6 bases). The source is an adult in good health and CMV-seronegative. The CDR3 coding sequence is TGTGCCAGTCGACCGGCGGGGAATGAGCAGTTCTTC. Amino acid sequence: CASRPAGNEQFF.